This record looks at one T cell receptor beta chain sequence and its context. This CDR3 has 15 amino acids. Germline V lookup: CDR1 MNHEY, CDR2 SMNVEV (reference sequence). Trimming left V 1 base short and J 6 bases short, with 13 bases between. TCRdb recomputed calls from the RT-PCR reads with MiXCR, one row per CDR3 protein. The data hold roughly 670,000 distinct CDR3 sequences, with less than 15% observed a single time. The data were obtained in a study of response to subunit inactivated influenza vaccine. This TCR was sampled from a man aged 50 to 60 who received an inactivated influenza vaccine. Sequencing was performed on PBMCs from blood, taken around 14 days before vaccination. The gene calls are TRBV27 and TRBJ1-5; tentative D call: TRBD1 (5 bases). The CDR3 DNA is TGTGCCAGCAGTTTATATAGCAGGGTGACTCAGCCCCAGCATTTT. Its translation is CASSLYSRVTQPQHF.